Listed here are 18 T cell receptor beta chains from one sample, sequenced in a study of blood T cells in healthy people across ages. A second PCR, run for about 7 to 12 cycles, used a sample-barcoded 5' primer plus a J-beta primer mix. MiXCR, applied by TCRdb to the 5' RACE reads, yields one record per CDR3 protein. There are more than 800,000 distinct CDR3 sequences in the sample; around 26% occur only once, and 17% lies in the top ten. The sequenced sample was blood. These receptor sequences come from a woman aged 80 or over in good health.

This clonotype appeared a few times. The V and J genes are TRBV7-2 and TRBJ2-7; the D is unclear. V lost 2 bases, J lost 7 bases, and 18 bases lay in between. CDR3 length equals 15 residues. CDR1 and CDR2 from the germline V gene are SGHTA and FQGNSA. CDR3 coding DNA: TGTGCCAGCAGCTTAACTCCGGCCGGGTACAATGAGCAGTACTTC. Amino acid sequence: CASSLTPAGYNEQYF.

V and J are TRBV6-6 and TRBJ1-2; 7 bases are a match to TRBD1. Losses at the gene ends were 0 bases for V and 0 bases for J; bases not matched to a gene: 1. CDR3 length: 15 residues. Germline assignment: CDR1 MNHNY and CDR2 SVGAGI (reference sequence). Here the CDR3 DNA reads TGTGCCAGCAGTTACTCCGACAGGGCTAACTATGGCTACACCTTC. It translates to CASSYSDRANYGYTF.

Worth noting for this clonotype: The junction departs from the called germline gene at one end, perhaps through a read error. The chain's CDR3 is CAGSWLGQEKETQYF. Written as DNA, the CDR3 is TGTGCCGGCAGTTGGCTGGGACAGGAGAAAGAGACCCAGTACTTC. This rearrangement joins TRBV12-3 or TRBV12-4 to TRBJ2-5, with 8 positions matching TRBD1. The length of the CDR3 is 15 residues.

This clonotype was picked up a small number of times. The rearrangement joins TRBV2 to TRBJ2-3; D is unresolved. Germline V CDR1 and CDR2: SNHLY, FYNNEI. Trimming removed 4 bases from V and 6 bases from J, with 17 bases in between. CDR3 length: 15 amino acids. CDR3 nucleotides: TGTGCCAGCAGTGCAATATTGGGAAACCGGGATACGCAGTATTTT. Translating gives CASSAILGNRDTQYF.

This clonotype showed up many times. V gene TRBV7-2 combines with J gene TRBJ2-5, with 12 nucleotides matching TRBD2. This CDR3 has 15 residues. Germline V lookup: CDR1 SGHTA, CDR2 FQGNSA. Losses at the gene ends were 7 bases for V and 6 bases for J; bases not matched to a gene: 9. Written as DNA, the CDR3 is TGTGCCAGCATCTCTAGCGGGGGGGCCGGAAAGACCCAGTACTTC. Translation: CASISSGGAGKTQYF.

As for this clonotype: A single base separates this from a much larger clone, so it may be a read error. This chain links TRBV24-1 with TRBJ2-5, with a possible D match to TRBD2 (6 bases). This CDR3 has 14 residues. The V gene's germline CDR1 is KGHDR and CDR2 SFDVKD. Trimming stripped 5 bases from V and 11 bases from J, with 20 bases between. The CDR3 here is CATSAPWGDNEQYF. The DNA of the CDR3 is TGTGCCACCAGTGCCCCGTGGGGGGATAATGAGCAGTACTTC.

As DNA, the CDR3 is TGTGCCAGCAGCTCGGGAGCTGAAGCTTTCTTT. Its translation: CASSSGAEAFF. The rearrangement links TRBV7-9 to TRBJ1-1; D unclear. This CDR3 has 11 residues. Germline CDR1 reads SEHNR; CDR2 reads FQNEAQ (reference sequence). V shed 4 bases and J shed 6 bases, with 6 bases lying between them.

Regarding this clonotype: This may come from a read error, since a much larger clone is one base off. The chain is built from TRBV7-9 and TRBJ2-1; weak D call: TRBD2 (7 bases). CDR3 length: 17 amino acids. The V gene's germline CDR1 is SEHNR and CDR2 FQNEAQ (reference sequence). CDR3 amino acids: CASSSVGGQSSCNEQFF. CDR3 nucleotides: TGTGCCAGCAGCTCTGTCGGGGGGCAGAGCTCCTGCAATGAGCAGTTCTTC.

CDR3 residues: CASSPSQGRTDTQYF. The CDR3 DNA is TGTGCCAGCTCACCATCGCAGGGTCGCACAGATACGCAGTATTTT. This chain joins TRBV18 and TRBJ2-3; the D gene is possibly TRBD1 (5 bases). V gave up 2 bases and J gave up 1 base, with 10 bases separating them. The CDR3 is 15 residues long. Germline V gene sequence: CDR1 KGHSH, CDR2 LQKENI.

There are many counts of this clonotype. The rearrangement links TRBV24-1 to TRBJ2-4; TRBD1 aligns across 12 bases. The CDR3 is 16 residues long. Germline values: CDR1 KGHDR, CDR2 SFDVKD. The trim removed 3 bases at V and 6 bases at J, leaving 5 bases unmatched. The CDR3 coding sequence is TGTGCCACCAGTGATCCGGGACAGGGGGCGGGAAACATTCAGTACTTC. Amino acid sequence: CATSDPGQGAGNIQYF.

The J gene is TRBJ2-5, the V gene TRBV6-1, with 7 bases lining up with TRBD1. CDR1 and CDR2 from the germline V gene are MNHNS and SASEGT. The V and J ends lost 3 bases and 7 bases, in that order; junction bases with no gene match: 14. CDR3 length: 16 residues. For the CDR3, the DNA is TGTGCCAGCAGTGAGTCGGACAGGCGTCTGAGGGGGACCCAGTACTTC. Encoded protein: CASSESDRRLRGTQYF.

The chain links TRBV24-1 to TRBJ2-2; maybe TRBD2 (5 bases). V was trimmed by 8 bases and J by 4 bases, leaving 10 bases between them. The germline V gene encodes CDR1 KGHDR and CDR2 SFDVKD. The CDR3 sequence is 13 residues long. This chain's CDR3 is CATTYGVTGELFF. The CDR3, as DNA: TGTGCCACCACGTACGGGGTCACCGGGGAGCTGTTTTTT.

As regards this clonotype: Just one base apart from a much larger clone, this may be a read error. The chain carries TRBV20-1 and TRBJ2-7; the match to TRBD1 covers 8 bases. The V gene's germline CDR1 is DFQATT and CDR2 SNEGSKA (reference sequence). The CDR3 totals 13 residues. DNA of the CDR3: TGCAGTGCTAGCCGGACAGGGACCTACGGGCAGTACTTC. Residues: CSASRTGTYGQYF.

This clonotype was counted many times. The chain uses TRBV2 and TRBJ2-5, with TRBD2 identical over 10 bases. After removal of 5 bases from V and 4 bases from J, the junction contained 7 bases not matched to a gene. Germline lookup yields CDR1 SNHLY and CDR2 FYNNEI. CDR3 length equals 15 residues. CDR3 region: CASSPGTSERETQYF. The CDR3 nucleotides read TGTGCCAGCAGTCCTGGGACTAGCGAACGAGAGACCCAGTACTTC.

Points on this clonotype: A much larger clone lies one base from this, so it may be a read error. The chain recombines TRBV20-1 with TRBJ2-5; the D is unclear. The ends were cut back, 0 bases at V and 11 bases at J, with 16 bases in the middle. CDR1 DFQATT and CDR2 SNEGSKA come from the germline V gene (reference sequence). CDR3 length: 13 residues. CDR3 bases: TGCAGTGCTAGAGACCCCGTGGCTTACGGGCAGTACTTC. Its protein is CSARDPVAYGQYF.

This clonotype was seen many times. The chain has TRBV6-5 and TRBJ1-2; 7 bases agree with TRBD1. Germline V gene sequence: CDR1 MNHEY, CDR2 SVGAGI. Unmatched junction bases numbered 13, after V lost 7 bases and J lost 2 bases. The CDR3 extends over 16 amino acids. DNA of the CDR3: TGTGCCAGCAAATGGCTCACTAGGGGGCAGAACTATGGCTACACCTTC. This encodes CASKWLTRGQNYGYTF.

V is TRBV20-1 and J is TRBJ1-1; D not resolved. CDR3 length: 12 amino acids. Trimming took off 0 bases at V and 3 bases at J, with 5 bases between the two ends. Per germline, CDR1 DFQATT and CDR2 SNEGSKA (reference sequence). As DNA, the CDR3 is TGCAGTGCTAGAGAAAAGGACACTGAAGCTTTCTTT. Its translation: CSAREKDTEAFF.

This clonotype was observed a handful of times. A much larger clone lies a single base off, so this may be a read error. The V and J genes are TRBV6-2 or TRBV6-3 and TRBJ2-1; 8 bases are a match to TRBD1. Germline V lookup: CDR1 MNHEY, CDR2 SVGEGT. This CDR3 contains 14 residues. The CDR3 DNA reads as TGTACCAGCAGAAATACAGGGGGTCGGAATGAGCAGTTCTTC. As protein: CTSRNTGGRNEQFF.